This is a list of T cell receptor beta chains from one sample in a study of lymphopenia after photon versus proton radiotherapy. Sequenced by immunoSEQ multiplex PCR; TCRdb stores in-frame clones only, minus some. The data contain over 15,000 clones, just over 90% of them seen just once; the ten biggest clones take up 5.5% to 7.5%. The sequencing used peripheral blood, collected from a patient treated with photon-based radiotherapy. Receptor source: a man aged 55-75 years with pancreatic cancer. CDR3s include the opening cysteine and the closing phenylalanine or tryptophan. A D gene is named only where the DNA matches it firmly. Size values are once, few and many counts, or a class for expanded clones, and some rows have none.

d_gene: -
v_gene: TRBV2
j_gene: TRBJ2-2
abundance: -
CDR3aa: CASSPQGLANTGELFF
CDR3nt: TGTGCCAGCAGCCCACAGGGTTTGGCGAACACCGGGGAGCTGTTTTTT

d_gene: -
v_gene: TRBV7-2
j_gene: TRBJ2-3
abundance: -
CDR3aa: CASSLYSNTQYF
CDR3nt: TGTGCCAGCAGCTTATATTCCAATACGCAGTATTTT

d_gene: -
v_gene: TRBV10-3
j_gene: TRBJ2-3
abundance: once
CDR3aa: CAISFSDSDTQYF
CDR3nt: TGTGCCATCAGTTTTTCTGATTCCGATACGCAGTATTTT

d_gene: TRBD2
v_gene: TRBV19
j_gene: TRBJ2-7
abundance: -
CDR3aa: CASSISGGGQSEQYF
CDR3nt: TGTGCCAGTAGTATCTCTGGCGGGGGGCAATCTGAGCAGTACTTC

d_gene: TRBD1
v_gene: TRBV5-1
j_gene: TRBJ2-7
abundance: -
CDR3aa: CASSGTDSYEQYF
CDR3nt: TGCGCCAGCTCCGGGACAGATTCCTACGAGCAGTACTTC

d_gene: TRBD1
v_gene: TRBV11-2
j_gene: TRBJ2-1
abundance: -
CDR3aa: CASSSEQGALNEQFF
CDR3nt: TGTGCCAGCAGCTCGGAACAGGGGGCACTCAATGAGCAGTTCTTC

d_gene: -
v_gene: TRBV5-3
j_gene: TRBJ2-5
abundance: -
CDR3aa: CASSLGLETQYF
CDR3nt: TGTGCCAGCAGCTTGGGTTTAGAGACCCAGTACTTC

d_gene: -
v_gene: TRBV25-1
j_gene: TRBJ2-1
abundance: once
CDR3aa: CASSGGGPYNEQFF
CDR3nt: TGTGCCAGCAGTGGTGGGGGGCCCTACAATGAGCAGTTCTTC

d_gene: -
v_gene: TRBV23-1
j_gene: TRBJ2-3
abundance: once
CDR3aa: CASTHRGSTDTQYF
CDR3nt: TGCGCCAGCACCCACCGGGGAAGCACAGATACGCAGTATTTT

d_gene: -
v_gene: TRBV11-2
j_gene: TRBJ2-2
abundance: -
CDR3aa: CASSFDRTGELFF
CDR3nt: TGTGCCAGCAGCTTCGACCGGACCGGGGAGCTGTTTTTT

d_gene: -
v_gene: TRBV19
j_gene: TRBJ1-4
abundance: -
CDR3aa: CASSIVSAGNNEKLFF
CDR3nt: TGTGCCAGTAGTATAGTATCGGCAGGGAATAATGAAAAACTGTTTTTT

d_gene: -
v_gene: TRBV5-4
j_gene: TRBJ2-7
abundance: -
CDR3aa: CASSVRALSGDSYEQYF
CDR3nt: TGTGCCAGCAGCGTTCGGGCCCTTTCCGGGGACTCCTACGAGCAGTACTTC

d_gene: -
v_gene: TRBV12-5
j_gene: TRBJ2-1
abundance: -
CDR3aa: CASGLNPSELLEQFF
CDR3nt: TGTGCTAGTGGTTTGAATCCTAGCGAGCTGTTAGAGCAGTTCTTC

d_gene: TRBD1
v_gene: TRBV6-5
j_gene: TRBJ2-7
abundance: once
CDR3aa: CASSYSGTGVNEQYF
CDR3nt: TGTGCCAGCAGCTATTCCGGGACAGGGGTTAACGAGCAGTACTTC

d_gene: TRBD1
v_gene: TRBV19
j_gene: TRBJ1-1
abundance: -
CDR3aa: CASSRQGRTEAFF
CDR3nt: TGTGCCAGTAGCCGACAGGGTCGAACTGAAGCTTTCTTT

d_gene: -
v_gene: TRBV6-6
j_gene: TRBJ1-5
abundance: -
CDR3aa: CASSLGGPQHF
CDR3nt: TGTGCCAGCAGCCTTGGGGGGCCCCAGCATTTT

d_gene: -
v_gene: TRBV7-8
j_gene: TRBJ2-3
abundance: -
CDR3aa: CASSLPTTDTQYF
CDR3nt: TGTGCCAGCAGCTTACCAACCACAGATACGCAGTATTTT

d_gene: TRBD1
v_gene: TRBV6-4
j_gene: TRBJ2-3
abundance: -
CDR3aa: CASSVQGNTDTQYF
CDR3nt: TGTGCCAGCAGTGTACAGGGGAACACAGATACGCAGTATTTT

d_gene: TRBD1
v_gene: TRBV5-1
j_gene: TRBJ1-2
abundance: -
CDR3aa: CASSEDRGNYGYTF
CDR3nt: TGCGCCAGCAGCGAGGACAGGGGGAACTATGGCTACACCTTC

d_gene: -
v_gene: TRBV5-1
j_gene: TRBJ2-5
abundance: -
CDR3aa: CASSFLQTGETQYF
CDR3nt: TGCGCCAGCAGCTTTTTACAAACCGGAGAGACCCAGTACTTC

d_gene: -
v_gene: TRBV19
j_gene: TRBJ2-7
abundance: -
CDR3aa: CASSIVGGEQYF
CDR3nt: TGTGCCAGTAGTATAGTCGGCGGCGAGCAGTACTTC

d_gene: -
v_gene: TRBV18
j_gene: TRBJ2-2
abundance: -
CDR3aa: CASSPAVWAGNTGELFF
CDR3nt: TGTGCCAGCTCACCAGCGGTCTGGGCAGGGAACACCGGGGAGCTGTTTTTT

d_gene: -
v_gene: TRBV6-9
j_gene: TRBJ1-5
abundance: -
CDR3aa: CASSPPGDQPQHF
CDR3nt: TGTGCCAGCAGTCCTCCGGGGGATCAGCCCCAGCATTTT

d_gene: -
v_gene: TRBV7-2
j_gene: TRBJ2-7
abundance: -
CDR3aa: CASSPRGDSQSQQYF
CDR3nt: TGTGCCAGCAGTCCCAGGGGGGACAGTCAGTCACAGCAGTACTTC

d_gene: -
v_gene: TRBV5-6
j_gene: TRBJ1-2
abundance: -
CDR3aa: CASSLSANYGYTF
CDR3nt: TGTGCCAGCAGCTTGTCGGCTAACTATGGCTACACCTTC

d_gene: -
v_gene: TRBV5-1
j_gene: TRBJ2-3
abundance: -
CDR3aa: CASSLDVGRSGPDTQYF
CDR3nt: TGCGCCAGCAGCTTAGACGTGGGACGCTCTGGGCCAGATACGCAGTATTTT

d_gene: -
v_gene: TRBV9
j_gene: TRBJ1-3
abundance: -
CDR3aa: CASSVVARGAGNTIYF
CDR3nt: TGTGCCAGCAGCGTAGTTGCCAGGGGAGCTGGAAACACCATATATTTT

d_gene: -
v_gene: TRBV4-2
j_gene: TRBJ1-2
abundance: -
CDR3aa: CASSPTGTQANYGYTF
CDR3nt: TGTGCCAGCAGCCCCACCGGGACCCAAGCTAACTATGGCTACACCTTC

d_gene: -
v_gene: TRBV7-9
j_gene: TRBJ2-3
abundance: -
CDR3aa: CASSDPTGDTQYF
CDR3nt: TGTGCCAGCAGCGACCCCACGGGAGATACGCAGTATTTT

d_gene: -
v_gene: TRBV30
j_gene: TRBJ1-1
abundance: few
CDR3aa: CAWSVSGPQRGAFF
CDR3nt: TGTGCCTGGAGTGTTTCAGGGCCTCAACGGGGAGCTTTCTTT

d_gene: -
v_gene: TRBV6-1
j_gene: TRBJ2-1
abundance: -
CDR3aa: CASSEEVRLIYNEQFF
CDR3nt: TGTGCCAGCAGTGAAGAGGTCAGGCTCATCTACAATGAGCAGTTCTTC

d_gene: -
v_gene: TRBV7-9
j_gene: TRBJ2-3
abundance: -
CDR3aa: CASNVPGRITDTQYF
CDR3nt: TGTGCCAGCAACGTACCGGGACGCATCACAGATACGCAGTATTTT

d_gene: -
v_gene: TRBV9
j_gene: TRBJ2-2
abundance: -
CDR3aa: CASSIKRAGELFF
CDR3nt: TGTGCCAGCAGTATTAAGCGGGCCGGGGAGCTGTTTTTT

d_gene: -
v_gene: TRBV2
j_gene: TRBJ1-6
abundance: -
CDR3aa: CASTPDGTHNSPLHF
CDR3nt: TGTGCCAGCACTCCGGACGGAACGCATAATTCACCCCTCCACTTT

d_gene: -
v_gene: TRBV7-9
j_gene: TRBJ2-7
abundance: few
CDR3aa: CASSRGGLGAYEQYF
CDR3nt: TGTGCCAGCAGTCGTGGGGGACTGGGCGCCTACGAGCAGTACTTC

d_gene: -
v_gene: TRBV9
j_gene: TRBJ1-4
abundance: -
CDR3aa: CASSVAGLNEKLFF
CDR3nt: TGTGCCAGCAGCGTTGCGGGGCTTAATGAAAAACTGTTTTTT

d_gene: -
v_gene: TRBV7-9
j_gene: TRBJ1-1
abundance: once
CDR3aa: CASSLGDQGYNTEAFF
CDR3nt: TGTGCCAGCAGCTTAGGTGATCAGGGATACAACACTGAAGCTTTCTTT

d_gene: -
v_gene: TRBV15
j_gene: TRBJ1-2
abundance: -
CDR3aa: CATSRDKGYGYTF
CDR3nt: TGTGCCACCAGCAGAGACAAGGGCTATGGCTACACCTTC

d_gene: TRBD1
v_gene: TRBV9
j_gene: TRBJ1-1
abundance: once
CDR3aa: CASSGPTGVEAFF
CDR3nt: TGTGCCAGCAGCGGCCCGACAGGGGTTGAAGCTTTCTTT

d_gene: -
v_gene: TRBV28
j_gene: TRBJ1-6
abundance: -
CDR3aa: CASRIQELDPLHF
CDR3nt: TGTGCCAGCAGAATACAGGAATTGGACCCCCTCCACTTT

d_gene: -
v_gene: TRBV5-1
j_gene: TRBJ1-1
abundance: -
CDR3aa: CASSRGTENTEAFF
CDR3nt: TGCGCCAGCAGCAGGGGAACAGAGAACACTGAAGCTTTCTTT

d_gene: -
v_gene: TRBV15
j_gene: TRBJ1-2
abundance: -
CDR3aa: CATSRDNTGGYGYTF
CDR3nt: TGTGCCACCAGCAGAGACAACACCGGGGGGTATGGCTACACCTTC

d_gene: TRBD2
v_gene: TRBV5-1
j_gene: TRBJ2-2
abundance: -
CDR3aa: CASSAGTSPTGELFF
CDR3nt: TGCGCCAGCAGCGCTGGGACTAGCCCCACCGGGGAGCTGTTTTTT

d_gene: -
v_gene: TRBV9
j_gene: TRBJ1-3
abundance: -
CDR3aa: CASSGGGGGNTIYF
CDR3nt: TGTGCCAGCAGTGGCGGTGGGGGCGGAAACACCATATATTTT

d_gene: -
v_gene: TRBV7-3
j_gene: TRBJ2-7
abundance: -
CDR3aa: CASSLYSSPKPDEQYF
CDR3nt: TGTGCCAGCAGCTTATATTCTTCCCCTAAGCCGGACGAGCAGTACTTC

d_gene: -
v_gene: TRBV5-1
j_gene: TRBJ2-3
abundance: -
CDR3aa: CASSFGAATTYTQYF
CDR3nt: TGCGCCAGCAGCTTTGGGGCAGCGACGACCTATACGCAGTATTTT

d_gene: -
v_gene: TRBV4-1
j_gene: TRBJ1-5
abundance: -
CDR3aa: CASSQGSGNSNQPQHF
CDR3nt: TGCGCCAGCAGCCAAGGGTCAGGGAATAGCAATCAGCCCCAGCATTTT

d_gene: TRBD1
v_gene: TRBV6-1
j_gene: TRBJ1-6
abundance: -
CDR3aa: CASRWTGNSPLHF
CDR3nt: TGTGCCAGCCGGTGGACAGGGAATTCACCCCTCCACTTT

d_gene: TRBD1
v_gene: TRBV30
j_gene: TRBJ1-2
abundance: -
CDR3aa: CAWRTRLGGANYGYTF
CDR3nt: TGTGCCTGGAGGACACGTCTAGGGGGCGCTAACTATGGCTACACCTTC

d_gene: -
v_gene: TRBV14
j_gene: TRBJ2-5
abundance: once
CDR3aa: CASSHLTGPIETQYF
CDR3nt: TGTGCCAGCAGCCACCTGACAGGACCCATCGAGACCCAGTACTTC

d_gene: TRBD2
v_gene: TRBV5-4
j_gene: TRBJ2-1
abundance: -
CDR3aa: CASSGGLAGNNEQFF
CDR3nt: TGTGCCAGCAGCGGGGGGCTAGCGGGGAACAATGAGCAGTTCTTC

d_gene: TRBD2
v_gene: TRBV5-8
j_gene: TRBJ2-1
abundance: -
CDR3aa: CASTVGAGVTGEQFF
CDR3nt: TGTGCCAGCACAGTCGGAGCGGGGGTTACGGGTGAGCAGTTCTTC

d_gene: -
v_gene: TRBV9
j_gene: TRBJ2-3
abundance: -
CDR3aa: CASSPGPFDWAKPDTQYF
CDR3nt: TGTGCCAGCAGCCCCGGCCCCTTTGACTGGGCTAAGCCAGATACGCAGTATTTT

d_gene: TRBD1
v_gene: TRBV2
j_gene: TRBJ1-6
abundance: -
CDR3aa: CASSEAPGQSLYNSPLHF
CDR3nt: TGTGCCAGCAGTGAAGCCCCGGGACAGTCTCTTTATAATTCACCCCTCCACTTT

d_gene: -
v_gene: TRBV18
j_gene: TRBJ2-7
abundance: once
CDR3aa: CASSGQYEQYF
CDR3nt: TGTGCCAGCTCCGGACAGTACGAGCAGTACTTC

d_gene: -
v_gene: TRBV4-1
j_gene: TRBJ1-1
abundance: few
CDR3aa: CASSQGRGMNTEAFF
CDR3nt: TGCGCCAGCAGCCAGGGGCGCGGGATGAACACTGAAGCTTTCTTT

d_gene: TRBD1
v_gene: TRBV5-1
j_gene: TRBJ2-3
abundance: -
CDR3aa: CASSFQIQGASTDTQYF
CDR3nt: TGCGCCAGCAGCTTCCAGATACAGGGGGCGTCGACAGATACGCAGTATTTT

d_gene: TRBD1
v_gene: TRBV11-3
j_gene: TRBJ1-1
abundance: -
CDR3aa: CASSLDGRGGKDEAFF
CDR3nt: TGTGCCAGCAGCTTAGATGGTAGAGGGGGCAAGGACGAAGCTTTCTTT

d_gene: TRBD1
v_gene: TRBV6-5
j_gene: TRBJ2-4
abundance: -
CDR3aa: CASSNRGNIQYF
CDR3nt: TGTGCCAGCAGTAACAGGGGAAACATTCAGTACTTC